The 2 T cell receptor beta chains below were found in one sample sequenced in a study of blood T cell repertoires in COVID-19. Generated by immunoSEQ multiplex PCR, the TCRdb table keeps only in-frame clones and is missing some. The table records roughly 59,000 clones, about four fifths of them present only once. Sequencing input: peripheral blood. These receptors all come from a woman of 80 years or more with acute or convalescent COVID-19.

The chain combines TRBV3-1 (or the pseudogene TRBV3-2) with TRBJ1-2; 8 bases are shared with TRBD1. Looked up from germline, CDR1 is LGHDT and CDR2 is YNNKEL (reference sequence). Unmatched junction bases numbered 12, after V lost 5 bases and J lost 4 bases. The CDR3 spans 16 residues. The CDR3 bases are TGTGCCAGCAGCGCCACCACCGGGACAGGCACCTATGGCTACACCTTC. Its protein product is CASSATTGTGTYGYTF.

V and J are TRBV6-5 and TRBJ2-7; TRBD2 might be the D (5 bases). The germline V and J ends were trimmed by 10 bases and 10 bases, with 23 bases remaining between them. The CDR3 covers 13 residues. Germline lookup yields CDR1 MNHEY and CDR2 SVGAGI. CDR3 DNA sequence: TGTGCCACCGATGAGGGCCGGACCTTTACCCAGTACTTC. It yields the protein CATDEGRTFTQYF.